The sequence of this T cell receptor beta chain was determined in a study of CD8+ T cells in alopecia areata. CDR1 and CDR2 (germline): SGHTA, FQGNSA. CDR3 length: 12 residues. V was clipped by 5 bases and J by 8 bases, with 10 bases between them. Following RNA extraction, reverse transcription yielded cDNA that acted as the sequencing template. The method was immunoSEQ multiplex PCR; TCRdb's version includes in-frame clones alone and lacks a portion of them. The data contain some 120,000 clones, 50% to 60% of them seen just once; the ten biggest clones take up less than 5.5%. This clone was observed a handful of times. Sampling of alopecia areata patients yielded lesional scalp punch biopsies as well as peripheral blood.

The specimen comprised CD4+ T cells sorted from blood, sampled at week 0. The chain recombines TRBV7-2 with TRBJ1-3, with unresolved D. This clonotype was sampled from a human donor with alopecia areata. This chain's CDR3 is CASSDWGDTIYF. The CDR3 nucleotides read TGTGCCAGCAGCGACTGGGGAGACACCATATATTTT.